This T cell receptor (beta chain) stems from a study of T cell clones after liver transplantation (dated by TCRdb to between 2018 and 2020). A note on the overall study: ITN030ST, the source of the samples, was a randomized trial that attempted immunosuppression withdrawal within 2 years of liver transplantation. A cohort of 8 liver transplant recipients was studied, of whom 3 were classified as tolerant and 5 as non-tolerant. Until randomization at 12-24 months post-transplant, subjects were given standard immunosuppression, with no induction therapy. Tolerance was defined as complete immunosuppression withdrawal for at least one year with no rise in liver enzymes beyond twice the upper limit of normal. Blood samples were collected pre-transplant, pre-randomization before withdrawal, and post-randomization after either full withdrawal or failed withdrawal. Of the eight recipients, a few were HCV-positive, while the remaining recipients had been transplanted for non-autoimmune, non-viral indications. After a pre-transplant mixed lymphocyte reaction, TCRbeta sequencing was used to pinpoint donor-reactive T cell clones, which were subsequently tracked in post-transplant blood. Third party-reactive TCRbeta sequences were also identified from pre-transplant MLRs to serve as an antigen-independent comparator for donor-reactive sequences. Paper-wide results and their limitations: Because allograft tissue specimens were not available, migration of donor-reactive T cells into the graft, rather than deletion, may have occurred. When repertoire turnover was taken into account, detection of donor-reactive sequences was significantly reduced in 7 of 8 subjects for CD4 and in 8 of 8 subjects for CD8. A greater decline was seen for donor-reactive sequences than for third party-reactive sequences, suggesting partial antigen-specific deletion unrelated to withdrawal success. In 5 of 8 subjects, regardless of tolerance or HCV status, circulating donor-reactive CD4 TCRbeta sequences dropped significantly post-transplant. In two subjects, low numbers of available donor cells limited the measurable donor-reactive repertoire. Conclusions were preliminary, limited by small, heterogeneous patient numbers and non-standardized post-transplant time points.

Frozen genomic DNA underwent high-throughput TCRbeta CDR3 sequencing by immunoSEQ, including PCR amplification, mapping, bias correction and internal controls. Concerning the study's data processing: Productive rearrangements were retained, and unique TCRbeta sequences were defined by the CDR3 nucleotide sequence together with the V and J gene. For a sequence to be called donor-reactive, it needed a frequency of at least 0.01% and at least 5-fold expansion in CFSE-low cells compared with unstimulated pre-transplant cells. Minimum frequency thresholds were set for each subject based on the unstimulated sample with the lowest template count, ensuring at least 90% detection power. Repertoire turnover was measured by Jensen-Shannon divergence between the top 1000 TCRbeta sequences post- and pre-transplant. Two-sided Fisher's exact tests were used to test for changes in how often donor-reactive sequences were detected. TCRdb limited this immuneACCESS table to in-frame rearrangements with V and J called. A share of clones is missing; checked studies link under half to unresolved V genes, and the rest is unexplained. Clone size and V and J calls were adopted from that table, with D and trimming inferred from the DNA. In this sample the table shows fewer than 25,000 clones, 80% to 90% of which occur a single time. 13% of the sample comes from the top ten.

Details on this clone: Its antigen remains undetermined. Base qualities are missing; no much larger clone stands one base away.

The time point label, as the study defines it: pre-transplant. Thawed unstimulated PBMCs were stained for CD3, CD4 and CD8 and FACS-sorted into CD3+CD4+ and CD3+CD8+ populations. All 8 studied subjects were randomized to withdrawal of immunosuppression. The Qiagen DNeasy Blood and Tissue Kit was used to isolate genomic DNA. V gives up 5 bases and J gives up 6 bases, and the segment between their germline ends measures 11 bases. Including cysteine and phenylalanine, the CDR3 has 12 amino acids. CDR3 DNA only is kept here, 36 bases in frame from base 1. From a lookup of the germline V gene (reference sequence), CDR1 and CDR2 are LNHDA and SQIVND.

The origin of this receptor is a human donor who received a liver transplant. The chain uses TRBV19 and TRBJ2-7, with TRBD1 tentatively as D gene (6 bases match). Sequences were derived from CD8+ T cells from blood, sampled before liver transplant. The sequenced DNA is TGTGCCAGTAGTCCCAACAGGGCCGAGCAGTACTTC. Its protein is CASSPNRAEQYF.